This TCR beta chain appears in the sequencing data of a study of cytotoxic CD8 clonotypes in ibrutinib-treated CLL (dated by TCRdb to the early 2020s). Describing the broader study: The cohort had 11 relapsed/refractory and 15 treatment-naive patients; 17 to 18 were IGHV unmutated. Partial responses were observed in roughly 25 patients and complete responses in 2; after a median follow-up of about 69 months, remission was maintained in approximately 14 patients and progression was observed in about twelve. On average, each sample yielded roughly 250,000 productive templates and about 94,000 productive rearrangements. All remission and progressive disease samples were collected while patients were still receiving ibrutinib. Longitudinal samples were obtainable from about 30% of the 86 participants in the trial. Response samples were taken after a median of approximately 12 months on treatment, ranging from roughly 6 to 36 months. Cryopreserved peripheral blood mononuclear cells were collected before treatment, at response, and at either disease progression or sustained remission.

Results the study describes overall, beyond this receptor: At ibrutinib response clonality went up, during sustained remission it held steady, and at progression it dropped back toward baseline. Baseline clonality exceeded that of age-matched healthy donors and correlated strongly with circulating CD8+ T-cell counts. Sustained-remission and progressing patients did not have matched sampling times, and lymph node repertoires were not examined. Public clonotypes were rare and either shrank or stayed stable during treatment, and the rise in clonality at ibrutinib response reflected expansion of private clonotypes.

This specimen's time point label, interpreted: about a year on ibrutinib. For TCR beta library preparation, 1.5 to 2.5 micrograms of genomic DNA was extracted from cryopreserved PBMCs. Longitudinal blood samples from CLL patients on ibrutinib monotherapy were analyzed using high-throughput TCR beta sequencing. Patients were enrolled in a phase 2 open-label single-center ibrutinib monotherapy trial. Comment on this clone: The antigen it binds to is not known. Base qualities were left out, and no much larger clone turns up one base away.

The CDR3 runs 16 amino acids, cysteine and phenylalanine included. The kept DNA is CDR3 alone, 48 bases in frame from the first base. From the germline V gene, CDR1 is SGHRS and CDR2 is YFSETQ. Germline trimming amounts to 0 bases on V and 3 bases on J, with 8 as the count of junction bases outside the gene matches. Each clonotype received, on average, approximately 9.9x coverage in deep resolution sequencing performed on a MiSeq, where the target depth lay between 1 in 1 million and 1 in 200,000 T cells. The immunoSEQ hsTCRB Kit was used to generate the TCR beta libraries. Per the authors' processing: Data were analyzed with ImmunoSEQ Data Assistant and ImmunoSEQ Analyzer, with V, D and J genes assigned per IMGT definitions. Clonality, with values ranging from 0 to 1, was calculated as one minus the normalized Shannon entropy of productive rearrangement frequencies. Public clonotype analysis was restricted to overrepresented clonotypes comprising at least 0.05% of each patient's repertoire. Repertoires from more than ten age-matched healthy donors in immuneACCESS were used as clonality controls. In TCRdb, the immuneACCESS table is reduced to in-frame sequences with V and J assigned. These tables do not hold every clone; where another copy was compared, an unresolved V gene accounts for under half, and the others remain unexplained. V and J calls plus clone size are reproduced from that table; the DNA served to infer D and trimming. A total of about 130,000 clones appear in this sample, around three quarters of them only once. The top ten clones comprise roughly 13% of the sample.

Recombination joined TRBV5-1 with TRBJ2-7; the junction holds 8 bases that match TRBD1. The sequence came from a human donor with chronic lymphocytic leukemia. The starting material was PBMCs, obtained after 12 months of ibrutinib treatment. The CDR3 sequence is CASSLGARGPSYEQYF. The nucleotides are TGCGCCAGCAGCTTGGGCGCCAGGGGGCCAAGCTACGAGCAGTACTTC.